These T cell receptor beta chains were read from a single sample in a study of graft-versus-host responses after intestinal transplantation. Sequenced by immunoSEQ multiplex PCR; TCRdb stores in-frame clones only, minus some. The table shows around 100,000 clones, with 90% to 95% occurring only once. What these receptors recognize is not known. The starting material was unstimulated CD4+ T cells sorted from spleen or lymph node cells, obtained before transplant. The receptors were gathered from a human donor who was the organ donor for an intestinal transplant. Both conserved end residues are trimmed from each CDR3.

CDR3aa,v_gene,j_gene
ASSGRDPGIYEQY,TRBV7-8,TRBJ2-7
ARFQGGQPQH,TRBV19,TRBJ1-5
ASSLDRGTSGGNEQF,TRBV4-1,TRBJ2-1
ASSQERDVGGPGVTQY,TRBV4-2,TRBJ2-5
ASSFRGAGTEAF,TRBV28,TRBJ1-1
ASSLLPLTSGGADTQY,TRBV7-7,TRBJ2-3
ASSTRRGLATGELF,TRBV19,TRBJ2-2
AISEQADSYEQY,TRBV10-3,TRBJ2-7
AIRAKQGTEAF,TRBV10-3,TRBJ1-1
AWSPGQGRSDTQY,TRBV30,TRBJ2-3
ASSLKPGQVGYGYT,TRBV19,TRBJ1-2
ASSLVGAQGSETQY,TRBV5-1,TRBJ2-5
ASSVEGQVADTIY,TRBV9,TRBJ1-3
ASALGGRGNYNEQF,TRBV12-5,TRBJ2-1
ASSQDRVREAF,TRBV6-5,TRBJ1-1
ASSAPPGAFGYT,TRBV7-2,TRBJ1-2
ASRRQGALVAYEQY,TRBV2,TRBJ2-7
ASSPAAAGRGVGGYT,TRBV18,TRBJ1-2
ASSFYYQASTDTQY,TRBV27,TRBJ2-3
ASSPTRPVRLYNSPLH,TRBV27,TRBJ1-6
ASGRGPAYEQY,TRBV7-3,TRBJ2-7
ASSPDRGVNQPQH,TRBV18,TRBJ1-5
ASSQISGTGVSNEKLF,TRBV4-3,TRBJ1-4
ASSDFPGSSSYEQY,TRBV7-2,TRBJ2-7
ASSSRQGGEQF,TRBV9,TRBJ2-1
ASSVHRAGGRSEQY,TRBV9,TRBJ2-7
ASSFMGARSSYEQY,TRBV5-4,TRBJ2-7
ASSKTSVSTDTQY,TRBV4-3,TRBJ2-3
ASRTRGRDRQETQY,TRBV5-6,TRBJ2-5
ASSPSSRSGNQPQH,TRBV18,TRBJ1-5
ASSLARVGPNTEAF,TRBV7-6,TRBJ1-1
ASGPPRGGGETQY,TRBV12-5,TRBJ2-5
ASSIVPGGTEAF,TRBV19,TRBJ1-1